This T cell receptor beta chain was profiled in a study of Ad26.COV2.S vaccination and SARS-CoV-2 variants. Study-wide background: Dosing was one shot or two shots 56 days apart.

The sample holds one count of this clone. The antigen is not known. This sample's treatment: roughly 18 received Ad26.COV2.S at low or high dose, single or two shots; about 5 received placebo; per-sample allocation not given. Sampling occurred on day 63 after the first vaccine or placebo injection. Ad26.COV2.S expressed prefusion-stabilized spike from the original Wuhan strain. The study, taken as a whole, reports: There was a possibility that the TCR breadth and depth analyses underestimated total T cell responses. Breadth of non-spike TCRs did not differ between vaccinees and placebo recipients.

Produced via immunoSEQ multiplex PCR; TCRdb's table is partial and in-frame only. The data show about 390,000 clones, over 80% seen once. The receptor was derived from a person aged 18-60 years who received the Ad26.COV2.S COVID-19 vaccine or a placebo. Sequencing used peripheral blood, obtained in a trial of Ad26.COV2.S vaccine versus placebo.

The CDR3 nucleotides are TGTGCCAGCAGCCCAAAGTTCAATAAGGCTGAAGCTTTCTTT. Amino acid sequence: CASSPKFNKAEAFF. The chain employs TRBV5-4 and TRBJ1-1; D uncertain. The length of the CDR3 is 14 residues. V dropped 4 bases and J dropped 6 bases, with 16 bases sitting between them. From germline, CDR1 is SGHNT and CDR2 YYREEE (reference sequence).